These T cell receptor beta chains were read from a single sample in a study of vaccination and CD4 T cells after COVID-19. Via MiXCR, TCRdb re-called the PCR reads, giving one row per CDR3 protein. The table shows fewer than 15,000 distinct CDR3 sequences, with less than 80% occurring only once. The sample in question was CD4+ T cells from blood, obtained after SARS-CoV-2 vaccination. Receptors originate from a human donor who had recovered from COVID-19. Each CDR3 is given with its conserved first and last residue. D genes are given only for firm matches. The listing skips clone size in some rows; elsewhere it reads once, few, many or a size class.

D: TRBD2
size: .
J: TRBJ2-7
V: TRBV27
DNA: TGTGCCACATCTCTAGCGGGCGGCTCCTACGAGCAGTACTTC
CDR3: CATSLAGGSYEQYF

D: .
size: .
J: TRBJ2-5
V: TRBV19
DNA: TGTGCCAGTAGTATAGGGGGGGAGACCCAGTACTTC
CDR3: CASSIGGETQYF

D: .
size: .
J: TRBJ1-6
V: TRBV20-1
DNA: TGCAGTGCTAGAGTGAATCGTTCACCCCTCCACTTT
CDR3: CSARVNRSPLHF

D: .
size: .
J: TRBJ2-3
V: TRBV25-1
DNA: TGTGCCAGCAGTCCAAATCGGTATACGCAGTATTTT
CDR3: CASSPNRYTQYF

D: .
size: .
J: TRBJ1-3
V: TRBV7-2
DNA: TGTGCCAGCGAACCCCCCGCCCGGTTGTTAGGAAACACCATATATTTT
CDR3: CASEPPARLLGNTIYF

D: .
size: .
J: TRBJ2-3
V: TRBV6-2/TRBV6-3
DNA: TGTGCCAGTGGGGAGGTAGATACGCAGTATTTT
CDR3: CASGEVDTQYF

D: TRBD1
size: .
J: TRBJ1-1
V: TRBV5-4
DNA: TGTGCCAGCAGCCAGGACAGGGGTGCCGCTGAAGCTTTCTTT
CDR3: CASSQDRGAAEAFF

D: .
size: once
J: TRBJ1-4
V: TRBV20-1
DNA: TGCAGTGCTAGGACAGGTGGAAAACTGTTTTTT
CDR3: CSARTGGKLFF

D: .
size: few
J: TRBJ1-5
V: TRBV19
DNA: TGTGCCAGTAGCAGACAGATCAATCAGCCCCAGCATTTT
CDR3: CASSRQINQPQHF

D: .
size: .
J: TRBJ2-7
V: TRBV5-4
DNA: TGTGCCAGCAGCCACGCCACGGGTGGAAAATTGGAGCAGTACTTC
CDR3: CASSHATGGKLEQYF

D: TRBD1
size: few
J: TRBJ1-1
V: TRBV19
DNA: TGTGCCTCAAAGGAGGGGGCAGCTTTCTTT
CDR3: CASKEGAAFF

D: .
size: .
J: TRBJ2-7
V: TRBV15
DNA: TGTGCCACCAGCAGAGGGGTCGGGGAGCCCTACGAGCAGTACTTC
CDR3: CATSRGVGEPYEQYF

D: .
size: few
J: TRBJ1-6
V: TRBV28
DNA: TGTGCCAGCAACACCGGCAACTCCTATAATTCACCCCTCCACTTT
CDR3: CASNTGNSYNSPLHF

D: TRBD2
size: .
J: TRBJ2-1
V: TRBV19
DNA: TGTGCCAGTAGAGGACTAGCGGGAGTAGCTTACAATGAGCAGTTCTTC
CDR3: CASRGLAGVAYNEQFF

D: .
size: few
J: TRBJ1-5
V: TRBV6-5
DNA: TGTGCCAGCAGTTACCTCGGACTGTATAGCAATCAGCCCCAGCATTTT
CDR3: CASSYLGLYSNQPQHF

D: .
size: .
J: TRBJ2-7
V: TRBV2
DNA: TGTGCCAGCAGTGAACAGGGCTACGAGCAGTACTTC
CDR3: CASSEQGYEQYF

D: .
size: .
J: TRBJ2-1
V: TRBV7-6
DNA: TGTGCCAGCAGCTTATACGAGGGGAGCTCCTACAATGAGCAGTTCTTC
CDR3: CASSLYEGSSYNEQFF

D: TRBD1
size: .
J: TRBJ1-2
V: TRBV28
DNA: TGTGCCAGCAGTGTAGACAGGGGGCGCCCGAACTATGGCTACACCTTC
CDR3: CASSVDRGRPNYGYTF

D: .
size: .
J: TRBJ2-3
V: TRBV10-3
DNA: TGTGCCATCAGTGAGCGGTCCGGGAGAATGGATACGCAGTATTTT
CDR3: CAISERSGRMDTQYF

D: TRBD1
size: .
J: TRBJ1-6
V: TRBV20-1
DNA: TGCAGTACAGGCTGGGACAGATTGAAACGGAATTCACCCCTCCACTTT
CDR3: CSTGWDRLKRNSPLHF

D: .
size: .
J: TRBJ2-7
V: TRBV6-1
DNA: TGTGCCAGCAGTGGTAAAGGGCATCGCTACGAGCAGTACTTC
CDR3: CASSGKGHRYEQYF

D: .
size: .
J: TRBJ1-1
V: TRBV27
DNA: TGTGCCAGCAGTTTAAGGCAAGGGGCAGAAGCTTTCTTT
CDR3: CASSLRQGAEAFF

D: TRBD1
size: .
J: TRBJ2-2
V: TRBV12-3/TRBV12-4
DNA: TGTGCCAGCAGCCCTGACAGGGGGCGTATCGGGGAGCTGTTTTTT
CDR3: CASSPDRGRIGELFF

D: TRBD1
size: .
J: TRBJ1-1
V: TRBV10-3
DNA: TGTGCCAACAGACGGGACAGGGTCACTGAAGCTTTCTTT
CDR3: CANRRDRVTEAFF

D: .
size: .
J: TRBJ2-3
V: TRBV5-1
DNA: TGCGCCAGCAGCTTGGCGGCGTTCACAGATACGCAGTATTTT
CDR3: CASSLAAFTDTQYF

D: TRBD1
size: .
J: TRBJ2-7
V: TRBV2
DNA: TGTGCCAGCAGCGAGGACAGGGGACCCTACGAGCAGTACTTC
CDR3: CASSEDRGPYEQYF

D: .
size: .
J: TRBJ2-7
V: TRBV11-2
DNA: TGTGCCAGCAGCTCCGGACTAACCTACGAGCAGTACTTC
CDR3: CASSSGLTYEQYF

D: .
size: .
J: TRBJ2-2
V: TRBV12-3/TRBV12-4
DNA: TGTGCCAGCAGTTTAGCCAGCCTCACCGGGGAGCTGTTTTTT
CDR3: CASSLASLTGELFF

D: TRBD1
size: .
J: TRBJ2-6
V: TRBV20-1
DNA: TGCAGTGCTAGAACGAGAGACAGGGAGAGGTTCTCTGGGGCCAACGTCCTGACTTTC
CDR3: CSARTRDRERFSGANVLTF

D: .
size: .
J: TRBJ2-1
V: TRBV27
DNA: TGTGCCAGCAGTTTGAGAACAGGCGACAATGAGCAGTTCTTC
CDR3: CASSLRTGDNEQFF

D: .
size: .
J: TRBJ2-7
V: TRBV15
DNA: TGTGCCACCAGCAGAGATCTAAGTACGGTTGAGCAGTACTTC
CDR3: CATSRDLSTVEQYF

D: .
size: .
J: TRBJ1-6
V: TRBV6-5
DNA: TGTGCCAGCAGTTACCTTGGGGGCGGGCGATCACCCCTCCACTTT
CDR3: CASSYLGGGRSPLHF

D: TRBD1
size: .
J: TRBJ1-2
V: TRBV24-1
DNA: TGTGCCACCAGTGCCAGGGAACAGGGGGCTGGCGGCTACACCTTC
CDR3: CATSAREQGAGGYTF

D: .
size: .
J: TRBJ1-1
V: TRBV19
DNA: TGTGCCAGCAGTGTGTCGCGCGGAGCCGAAGCTTTCTTT
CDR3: CASSVSRGAEAFF

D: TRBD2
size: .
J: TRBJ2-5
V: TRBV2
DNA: TGTGCCAGCAGTGGGGCTAGCGGGAGGAGGCAGACCCAGTACTTC
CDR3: CASSGASGRRQTQYF

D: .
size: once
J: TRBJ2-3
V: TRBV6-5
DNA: TGTGCCAGCAGTTATTTGGGGTCTTATACGCAGTATTTT
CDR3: CASSYLGSYTQYF

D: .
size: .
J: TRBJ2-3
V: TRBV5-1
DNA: TGCGCCAGCAGCTTGGTTACAGATACGCAGTATTTT
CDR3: CASSLVTDTQYF

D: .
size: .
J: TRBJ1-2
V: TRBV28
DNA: TGTGCCAGCACACAACAGGGAATGGGTGGCTACACCTTC
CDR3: CASTQQGMGGYTF

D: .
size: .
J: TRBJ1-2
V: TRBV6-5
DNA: TGTGCCAGCAGTTCCCGGGGCCTATATGGCCACACCTTC
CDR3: CASSSRGLYGHTF

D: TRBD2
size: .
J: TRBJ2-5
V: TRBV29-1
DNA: TGCAGCGTGGGTCCCGGACTAGCCTGGGAGACCCAGTACTTC
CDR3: CSVGPGLAWETQYF

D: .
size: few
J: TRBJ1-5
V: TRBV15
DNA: TGTGCCACCAGCGTTCAAGGCGATCAGCCCCAGCATTTT
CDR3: CATSVQGDQPQHF

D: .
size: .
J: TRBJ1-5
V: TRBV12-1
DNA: TGTGCCAGCAGCTCCGGGACAGGGCTACCTCCGACCTGTATGCATAGAGGCAATCAGCCCCAGCATTTT
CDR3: CASSSGTGLPPTCMHRGNQPQHF

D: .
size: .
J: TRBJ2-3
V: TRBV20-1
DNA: TGCAGTGCTAGGTCGACCCCACTAACCTCCACAGATACGCAGTATTTT
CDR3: CSARSTPLTSTDTQYF

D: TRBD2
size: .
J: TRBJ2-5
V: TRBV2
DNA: TGTGCCAGCAGTTCACTAGCGGGAGAAGAGACCCAGTACTTC
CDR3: CASSSLAGEETQYF

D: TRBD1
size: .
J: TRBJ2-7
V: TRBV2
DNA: TGTGCCAGCAGTATCCTGACAGGGGGAGAGCAGTACTTC
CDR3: CASSILTGGEQYF

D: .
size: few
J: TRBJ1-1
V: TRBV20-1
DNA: TGCAGTGCTATAGGGTCGGCAAGGGCTTTCTTT
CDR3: CSAIGSARAFF

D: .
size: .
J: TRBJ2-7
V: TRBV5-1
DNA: TGCGCCAGCAGCGACTTGGGGCGAGGTAATAACGAGCAGTACTTC
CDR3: CASSDLGRGNNEQYF

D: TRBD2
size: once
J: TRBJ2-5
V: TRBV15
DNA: TGTGCCACCAGCGGGGGGACTAGCGGTTATATAGAGACCCAGTACTTC
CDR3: CATSGGTSGYIETQYF

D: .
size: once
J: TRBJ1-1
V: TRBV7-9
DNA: TGTGCCAGCAGCTCCTGGGCCGTGAACACTGAAGCTTTCTTT
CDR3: CASSSWAVNTEAFF

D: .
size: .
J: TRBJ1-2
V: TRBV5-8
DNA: TGTGCCAGCAGCTTTATGGGTACCGATTATGGCTACACCTTC
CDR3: CASSFMGTDYGYTF

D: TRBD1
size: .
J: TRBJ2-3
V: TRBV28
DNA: TGTGCCAGCAGCTCAACTGGACAGGGGATTCGGGCGACAGATACGCAGTATTTT
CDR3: CASSSTGQGIRATDTQYF

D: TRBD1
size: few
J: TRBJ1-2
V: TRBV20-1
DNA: TGCAGTGCTAGTTACCCCCCGAAGCCAGAGACAGGGATGAATACGGACGGCTACACCTTC
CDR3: CSASYPPKPETGMNTDGYTF

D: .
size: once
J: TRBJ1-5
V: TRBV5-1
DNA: TGCGCCAGCAGCACGGGACATGGCGATAGCAATCAGCCCCAGCATTTT
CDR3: CASSTGHGDSNQPQHF

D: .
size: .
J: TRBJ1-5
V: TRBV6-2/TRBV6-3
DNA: TGTGCCAGCAGTTACTCGACAGACACTCAGCCCCAGCATTTT
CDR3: CASSYSTDTQPQHF

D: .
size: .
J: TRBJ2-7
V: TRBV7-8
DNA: TGTGCCAGCAGCTTTGGGCCCGTCTCCTACGAGCAGTACTTC
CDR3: CASSFGPVSYEQYF